Each of the 31 T cell receptor beta chains below was sequenced from the same sample in a study of blood T cell repertoires in COVID-19. This table comes from immunoSEQ multiplex PCR, and its TCRdb copy is limited to in-frame clones, with some not included. Of 250,000 to 400,000 clones listed, approximately 89% were seen once; the top ten hold approximately 1.6%. Source material: peripheral blood. The receptors were gathered from a young woman with COVID-19, enrolled during active disease.

This clone was seen once. The chain is built from TRBV6-1 and TRBJ2-1, with TRBD1 identical over 7 bases. CDR1 and CDR2 from the germline V gene are MNHNS and SASEGT. Trimming cost V 2 bases and J 4 bases; bases outside gene matches: 8. This CDR3 region has 16 residues. In DNA form, the CDR3 reads TGTGCCAGCAGTGAACAGGGACAGTGGGTATACAATGAGCAGTTCTTC. It translates to CASSEQGQWVYNEQFF.

This clone has just a few counts. V and J are TRBV15 and TRBJ1-5, with D uncertain. This CDR3 is 14 amino acids long. CDR1 and CDR2 (germline): LNHNV, YYDKDF (reference sequence). The ends were cut back, 5 bases at V and 3 bases at J, with 11 bases in the middle. CDR3 nucleotides: TGTGCCACCAGCGTGAGAGGGTACAATCAGCCCCAGCATTTT. It translates to CATSVRGYNQPQHF. The complete variable domain, with remaining parts taken from reference TRBV15 and TRBJ1-5, reads DAMVIQNPRYQVTQFGKPVTLSCSQTLNHNVMYWYQQKSSQAPKLLFHYYDKDFNNEADTPDNFQSRRPNTSFCFLDIRSPGLGDTAMYLCATSVRGYNQPQHFGDGTRLSIL.

V gene TRBV11-2 combines with J gene TRBJ1-1; tentative D call: TRBD1 (5 bases). V lost 3 bases to trimming and J lost 1 base, with 9 bases between them. Germline CDR1 SGHAT, CDR2 FQNNGV. The CDR3 covers 14 residues. The CDR3 coding sequence is TGTGCCAGCAGCTTGGCCAGGGAGAACACTGAAGCTTTCTTT. Protein product: CASSLARENTEAFF.

The V call is TRBV19, the J call TRBJ1-2; a possible D gene is TRBD1 (6 bases). Trimming cost V 3 bases and J 1 base, with 15 bases left between them. This CDR3 contains 16 residues. CDR1 and CDR2 from the germline V gene are LNHDA and SQIVND (reference sequence). Here the CDR3 DNA reads TGTGCCAGTAGTATCGGGGGGCGCTCCTATAACTATGGCTACACCTTC. It is translated as CASSIGGRSYNYGYTF.

This chain uses TRBV7-8 with TRBJ1-1; D is ambiguous. Germline V gives CDR1 SGHVS, CDR2 FQNEAQ. The V and J ends lost 3 bases and 1 base respectively, with 6 bases between them. This CDR3 has 13 amino acids. In nucleotides, the CDR3 is TGTGCCAGCAGCTTTACACAGAACACTGAAGCTTTCTTT. It specifies CASSFTQNTEAFF.

This chain connects TRBV7-9 to TRBJ1-2; 8 bases match TRBD1. The V gene end was trimmed by 3 bases and the J gene end by 8 bases; junction bases not matched to a gene: 11. The CDR3 is made up of 15 amino acids. Germline CDR1 and CDR2: SEHNR and FQNEAQ (reference sequence). Here the CDR3 reads CASSLPGDRGGGYTF. The DNA of the CDR3 is TGTGCCAGCAGCTTGCCCGGCGACAGGGGTGGAGGCTACACCTTC.

V gene TRBV5-8 combines with J gene TRBJ2-7, with TRBD2 as a possible D gene (6 bases). Germline V gives CDR1 SGHTS, CDR2 YDEGEE. Trimming cost V 1 base and J 0 bases, with 11 bases left between them. This CDR3 region has 15 residues. CDR3: CASSLILGSSYEQYV. As DNA, the CDR3 is TGTGCCAGCAGCTTGATTCTCGGGAGCTCCTACGAGCAGTACGTC.

This chain uses TRBV24-1 with TRBJ2-1; 12 bases are shared with TRBD2. This CDR3 comprises 16 residues. V was pared by 1 base and J by 5 bases, with 2 bases of the junction left unmatched. CDR1 is KGHDR and CDR2 is SFDVKD in the germline V gene. The CDR3: CATSDFLAGGDNEQFF. The CDR3, as DNA: TGTGCCACCAGTGATTTTCTAGCGGGGGGGGACAATGAGCAGTTCTTC.

J is TRBJ1-1 and V is TRBV5-6; D perhaps matches TRBD1 (6 bases). Trimming removed 4 bases at V and 4 bases at J, with 14 bases between. Germline CDR1 reads SGHDT; CDR2 reads YYEEEE. This CDR3 has 14 amino acids. The CDR3 nucleotides read TGTGCCAGCAGCCTACCGACAGGTTCCACTGAAGCTTTCTTT. Its translation: CASSLPTGSTEAFF.

The J gene is TRBJ2-7, the V gene TRBV5-4, with TRBD1 identical over 11 bases. V was pared by 3 bases and J by 2 bases, with 4 bases of the junction left unmatched. Germline-derived CDR1 and CDR2 are SGHNT and YYREEE (reference sequence). This CDR3 contains 15 residues. DNA of the CDR3: TGTGCCAGCAGCTCCCCGGGACAGGGGGCCTACGAGCAGTACTTC. Amino acid sequence: CASSSPGQGAYEQYF.

The chain joins TRBV7-9 to TRBJ1-1; D gene ambiguous. Trimming removed 1 base from V and 10 bases from J, with 13 bases in between. Germline V lookup: CDR1 SEHNR, CDR2 FQNEAQ (reference sequence). CDR3 length: 13 amino acids. CDR3 DNA: TGTGCCAGCAGCTTAGTAGTGGTCCATTTAGCTTTCTTT. Translating it yields CASSLVVVHLAFF.

The chain couples TRBV3-1 (or the pseudogene TRBV3-2) to TRBJ1-5; D possibly corresponds to TRBD1 (6 bases). The CDR3 is 13 residues long. Trimming pared 3 bases from V and 9 bases from J, leaving 12 bases between. Germline V lookup: CDR1 LGHDT, CDR2 YNNKEL (reference sequence). The CDR3 sequence: CASSQKGGRPQHF. For the CDR3, the DNA is TGTGCCAGCAGCCAGAAGGGGGGGCGGCCCCAGCATTTT.

J is TRBJ1-6 and V is TRBV15, with D possibly TRBD1 on 6 matching bases. The ends were cut back, 5 bases at V and 3 bases at J, with 14 bases in the middle. The germline V gene encodes CDR1 LNHNV and CDR2 YYDKDF (reference sequence). The CDR3 covers 16 residues. CDR3 in DNA: TGTGCCACCAGCCCGCAACAGGGTTACTATAATTCACCCCTCCACTTT. Translating it yields CATSPQQGYYNSPLHF.

This chain uses TRBV19 with TRBJ1-4; D possibly corresponds to TRBD1 (5 bases). The V gene lost 5 bases and the J gene lost 5 bases, with 9 bases spanning the gap. Per the germline V gene, CDR1 is LNHDA and CDR2 is SQIVND (reference sequence). The CDR3 runs to 13 residues. CDR3 loop: CASSQGPNEKLFF. DNA of the CDR3: TGTGCCAGTAGTCAGGGCCCAAATGAAAAACTGTTTTTT.

This clone was seen a handful of times. The chain has TRBV4-1 and TRBJ1-6, with 7 nucleotides matching TRBD1. Germline V lookup: CDR1 MGHRA, CDR2 YSYEKL. Losses at the gene ends were 4 bases for V and 4 bases for J; bases not matched to a gene: 7. The CDR3 runs 16 residues. This CDR3 is CASSPGTELYNSPLHF. The CDR3 DNA reads TGCGCCAGCAGCCCGGGGACAGAACTATATAATTCACCCCTCCACTTT.

The CDR3: CASSIGLSETQYF. In DNA, the CDR3 is TGTGCCAGCAGCATAGGACTCTCCGAGACCCAGTACTTC. The chain recombines TRBV9 with TRBJ2-5; D is possibly TRBD2 (5 bases). The CDR3 runs 13 residues. V lost 4 bases and J 5 bases, leaving 12 bases between the germline ends. The germline V gene has CDR1 SGDLS and CDR2 YYNGEE.

V is TRBV11-2 and J is TRBJ2-2; 9 nucleotides line up with TRBD1. Germline values: CDR1 SGHAT, CDR2 FQNNGV. CDR3 length equals 15 residues. Trimming at V came to 1 base and at J to 5 bases, leaving 2 bases not matched to a gene. The CDR3 loop reads CASSLGGTGTGELFF. In DNA form, the CDR3 reads TGTGCCAGCAGCTTAGGTGGGACAGGGACCGGGGAGCTGTTTTTT.

This clone came up a few times. The V gene is TRBV7-8, the J gene TRBJ1-1, with 7 positions matching TRBD1. The CDR3 has 15 amino acids. J was trimmed by 1 base and V by 5 bases; bases with no gene match: 7. Germline V CDR1 and CDR2: SGHVS, FQNEAQ. CDR3 nucleotides: TGTGCCAGCAGCGTACCGACAGGGAGGAACACTGAAGCTTTCTTT. It is translated as CASSVPTGRNTEAFF.

V gene TRBV12-5 combines with J gene TRBJ2-5; the D gene is possibly TRBD2 (5 bases). Germline V CDR1 and CDR2: LGHNT, FRNRAP. Trimming took off 1 base at V and 5 bases at J, with 8 bases between the two ends. The CDR3 consists of 13 residues. The CDR3 nucleotides read TGTGCTAGTGGTTTGGGACTACGGGAGACCCAGTACTTC. Protein product: CASGLGLRETQYF.

The J gene is TRBJ2-7, the V gene TRBV2, with TRBD1 matching over 9 bases. CDR3 size: 14 residues. With V trimmed by 4 bases and J by 5 bases, 6 bases remained unmatched. Germline CDR1 is SNHLY and CDR2 is FYNNEI. CDR3 residues: CASSGTGEGNEQYF. In DNA, the CDR3 is TGTGCCAGCAGTGGGACAGGGGAAGGGAACGAGCAGTACTTC.

The chain joins TRBV27 to TRBJ1-2, with 7 bases aligning to TRBD1. CDR1 MNHEY and CDR2 SMNVEV come from the germline V gene (reference sequence). The CDR3 covers 14 residues. Unmatched junction bases numbered 8, after V lost 5 bases and J lost 5 bases. CDR3 loop: CASSPRDSYYGYTF. The CDR3 region has the DNA TGTGCCAGCAGTCCGCGGGACAGCTATTATGGCTACACCTTC.

The chain's CDR3 is CASSLVTSGNTIYF. CDR3 nucleotide sequence: TGCGCCAGCAGTCTAGTTACCTCTGGAAACACCATATATTTT. V and J are TRBV10-2 and TRBJ1-3; D not resolved. The CDR3 is 14 residues long. Trimming took off 5 bases at V and 0 bases at J, with 8 bases between the two ends. Germline V gene sequence: CDR1 WSHSY, CDR2 SAAADI.

The CDR3 sequence is CASSQSRNSPLHF. CDR3 nucleotides: TGTGCCAGCAGCCAATCGCGCAATTCACCCCTCCACTTT. This chain links TRBV16 with TRBJ1-6; D unresolved. Trimming pared 0 bases from V and 7 bases from J, leaving 4 bases between. CDR3 length: 13 residues. Germline CDR1 KGHSY, CDR2 FQNENV. Looking up the rest from reference TRBV16 and TRBJ1-6 gives the full variable domain: GEEVAQTPKHLVRGEGQKAKLYCAPIKGHSYVFWYQQVLKNEFKFLISFQNENVFDETGMPKERFSAKCLPNSPCSLEIQATKLEDSAVYFCASSQSRNSPLHFGNGTRLTVT.

The rearrangement uses TRBV5-1 and TRBJ1-1; no definite D call. Per the germline V gene, CDR1 is SGHRS and CDR2 is YFSETQ. The CDR3 consists of 15 residues. The V end lost 4 bases, the J end lost 1 base, and 14 bases lay between the germline ends. Here the CDR3 DNA reads TGCGCCAGCAGCATCACCCCCACCGGGAACACTGAAGCTTTCTTT. Amino acid sequence: CASSITPTGNTEAFF.

V is TRBV5-4 and J is TRBJ2-2, with D maybe TRBD1 (5 bases). The CDR3 is 15 residues long. The V end was cut by 0 bases, the J end by 7 bases, with 13 bases between. Germline loops: CDR1 SGHNT, CDR2 YYREEE (reference sequence). The CDR3 bases are TGTGCCAGCAGCTTGGGTGGGGCTCTGGGCGGGGAGCTGTTTTTT. Translated: CASSLGGALGGELFF. The full variable domain, in which reference TRBV5-4 and TRBJ2-2 provide the parts outside the CDR3, is ETGVTQSPTHLIKTRGQQVTLRCSSQSGHNTVSWYQQALGQGPQFIFQYYREEENGRGNFPPRFSGLQFPNYSSELNVNALELDDSALYLCASSLGGALGGELFFGEGSRLTVL.

The chain links TRBV6-5 to TRBJ2-7, with a possible D match to TRBD2 (5 bases). V shed 4 bases and J shed 6 bases, with 16 bases lying between them. The CDR3 totals 14 residues. Germline values: CDR1 MNHEY, CDR2 SVGAGI. This chain's CDR3 is CASSSRASTPEQYF. CDR3 bases: TGTGCCAGCAGTTCGAGGGCCTCTACCCCCGAGCAGTACTTC.

The rearrangement links TRBV19 to TRBJ2-3; 8 positions agree with TRBD2. Per the germline V gene, CDR1 is LNHDA and CDR2 is SQIVND (reference sequence). The V and J ends lost 9 bases and 2 bases, in that order; junction bases with no gene match: 1. The CDR3 is 12 amino acids. The CDR3 DNA reads as TGTGCCAGCGGGGGGGCCACAGATACGCAGTATTTT. It encodes CASGGATDTQYF.

J is TRBJ1-2 and V is TRBV3-1 (or the pseudogene TRBV3-2); TRBD1 is a possible D gene (5 bases). CDR1 is LGHDT and CDR2 is YNNKEL in the germline V gene (reference sequence). The CDR3 is 15 amino acids. The V end lost 2 bases, the J end lost 4 bases, and 14 bases lay between the germline ends. CDR3: CASSQFRGLSYGYTF. DNA of the CDR3: TGTGCCAGCAGCCAATTCCGGGGACTCAGCTATGGCTACACCTTC.

This clone has only one observation. The chain carries TRBV27 and TRBJ2-2, with D maybe TRBD2 (5 bases). Trimming shortened V by 6 bases and J by 6 bases, and 14 bases separated the two germline ends. This CDR3 region has 14 residues. The germline CDR1 and CDR2 sequences are MNHEY and SMNVEV (reference sequence). The CDR3 reads CASSPGWGSGELFF. CDR3 coding DNA: TGTGCCAGCAGCCCGGGGTGGGGATCCGGGGAGCTGTTTTTT.

V and J are TRBV10-3 and TRBJ2-5; D possibly corresponds to TRBD1 (6 bases). Germline values: CDR1 ENHRY, CDR2 SYGVKD. The CDR3 is made up of 12 amino acids. Between the trimmed V and J ends, which lost 8 bases and 5 bases, there was a span of 12 bases. The CDR3 spells CAIGTGPETQYF. CDR3 DNA: TGTGCCATCGGAACAGGGCCCGAGACCCAGTACTTC.

The CDR3 reads CAWMAGGNTEAFF. CDR3 bases: TGTGCCTGGATGGCGGGGGGGAACACTGAAGCTTTCTTT. The chain is built from TRBV30 and TRBJ1-1, with a weak D call TRBD1 (5 bases). V was cut by 4 bases and J by 1 base, with 10 bases left in between. CDR3 size: 13 residues. Germline-derived CDR1 and CDR2 are GTSNPN and SVGIG (reference sequence).